The T cell receptor beta chain under discussion was sequenced for a study of cytomegalovirus exposure and HLA in healthy donors. A roughly 120-subject validation cohort, separate from the approximately 670-subject first cohort, supplied the donors. Some clones are missing from TCRdb's copy, which holds only in-frame ones; the method was immunoSEQ multiplex PCR. This table has over 90,000 clones, about 95% appearing once. On this clone itself: Antigen specificity is unknown.

CDR1 and CDR2 from the germline V gene are KGHSH and LQKENI. The ends lost 4 bases at V and 2 bases at J; junction bases unmatched: 8. The CDR3 spans 16 residues. Study-level findings and limits: For most TCR sequences rarity was the rule, although some public TCRs occurred in many donors. Among TCR beta chains, those listed as cytomegalovirus-associated numbered 164.

This sequence originates from a woman between 18 and 29 years old in good health and CMV-seronegative. The chain carries TRBV18 and TRBJ1-2, with TRBD1 matching 9 bases. The sample was PBMCs. DNA for the CDR3: TGTGCCAGCTCACTAGCAATCGGGACAGGGAACTATGGCTACACCTTC. Translation gives CASSLAIGTGNYGYTF.